This entry lists 22 T cell receptor beta chains sequenced from one sample in a study of T cells in Graves' hyperthyroidism and ophthalmopathy. Amplified TCR beta CDR3 regions came from RNA transcripts. First-round RT-PCR with HTBI primers amplified the TCR CDR3 region. TCRdb recomputed calls from the multiplex PCR reads with MiXCR, one row per CDR3 protein. The table has 600,000 or so distinct CDR3 sequences, about 14% seen once. Sequencing was performed on blood. The receptors derive from a woman in her 50s with Graves' ophthalmopathy.

This clonotype showed up just a few times. The V gene is TRBV29-1, the J gene TRBJ1-2, with no clear D. Trimming pared 7 bases from V and 1 base from J, leaving 7 bases between. Germline lookup yields CDR1 SQVTM and CDR2 ANQGSEA. CDR3 length equals 11 residues. This CDR3 is CSGMGNYGYTF. As DNA, the CDR3 is TGCAGCGGCATGGGTAACTATGGCTACACCTTC.

This clonotype was counted at least ten times. This chain's CDR3 is CSARVWDRETQYF. The CDR3, as DNA: TGCAGTGCTAGAGTTTGGGACCGGGAGACCCAGTACTTC. The genes are TRBV20-1 and TRBJ2-5; possibly TRBD1 or TRBD2 for D (5 bases each). V lost 1 base and J lost 5, with 11 bases in between. The CDR3 has 13 residues. Germline values: CDR1 DFQATT, CDR2 SNEGSKA (reference sequence).

In its sample, this clonotype was seen a few times. The chain links TRBV5-1 to TRBJ2-2, with D perhaps TRBD1 (6 bases). Germline-derived CDR1 and CDR2 are SGHRS and YFSETQ. The CDR3 loop spans 13 amino acids. The V and J ends lost 7 bases and 6 bases respectively, with 13 bases between them. CDR3 loop: CASSRGYAGELFF. CDR3 in DNA: TGCGCCAGCTCGAGGGGGTACGCCGGGGAGCTGTTTTTT. Filled out from reference TRBV5-1 and TRBJ2-2, the complete variable domain reads KAGVTQTPRYLIKTRGQQVTLSCSPISGHRSVSWYQQTPGQGLQFLFEYFSETQRNKGNFPGRFSGRQFSNSRSEMNVSTLELGDSALYLCASSRGYAGELFFGEGSRLTVL.

This clonotype was observed many times. This chain joins TRBV28 and TRBJ2-2; 8 bases are shared with TRBD1. CDR3 length: 18 amino acids. Trimming took 5 bases from V and 4 from J; bases not matched to a gene: 15. Germline CDR1 is MDHEN and CDR2 is SYDVKM. CDR3 loop: CASSHRRETGDRTGELFF. CDR3 DNA sequence: TGTGCCAGCAGTCATAGAAGGGAGACAGGGGACCGCACCGGGGAGCTGTTTTTT. The full variable domain, rest sourced from reference TRBV28 and TRBJ2-2, is DVKVTQSSRYLVKRTGEKVFLECVQDMDHENMFWYRQDPGLGLRLIYFSYDVKMKEKGDIPEGYSVSREKKERFSLILESASTNQTSMYLCASSHRRETGDRTGELFFGEGSRLTVL.

The chain recombines TRBV25-1 with TRBJ2-1, with 15 bases aligning to TRBD2. J lost 2 bases, V lost 10 bases, and 3 bases had no gene match. Germline loops: CDR1 MGHDK, CDR2 SYGVNS. The CDR3 covers 15 residues. The CDR3 DNA reads TGTGCCACCGGACTAGCGGGAGGGACCTACAATGAGCAGTTCTTC. This codes for CATGLAGGTYNEQFF. Complete variable domain (other parts from reference TRBV25-1 and TRBJ2-1): EADIYQTPRYLVIGTGKKITLECSQTMGHDKMYWYQQDPGMELHLIHYSYGVNSTEKGDLSSESTVSRIRTEHFPLTLESARPSHTSQYLCATGLAGGTYNEQFFGPGTRLTVL.

At least ten counts were recorded for this clonotype. J is TRBJ2-3 and V is TRBV11-2; D could derive from TRBD1 or TRBD2 (5 bases each). V lost 2 bases and J 0 bases, leaving 18 bases between the germline ends. Germline V gene lookup returns CDR1 SGHAT and CDR2 FQNNGV. There are 18 residues in the CDR3. CDR3 in DNA: TGTGCCAGCAGCTTATGGCAGGGAGTCGGTCCTAGCACAGATACGCAGTATTTT. Its protein is CASSLWQGVGPSTDTQYF.

This clonotype was counted many times. V and J are TRBV11-2 and TRBJ2-7, with D uncertain. The germline V gene encodes CDR1 SGHAT and CDR2 FQNNGV. This CDR3 contains 12 residues. Between the trimmed V and J ends, which lost 0 bases and 4 bases, there was a span of 4 bases. The CDR3, as DNA: TGTGCCAGCAGCTTAGAGTGGTACGAGCAGTACTTC. This encodes CASSLEWYEQYF.

The table lists this clonotype with a count of one. A read error may be the cause here, since a much bigger clone is one base away. The rearrangement joins TRBV12-3 or TRBV12-4 to TRBJ2-1; 11 bases are a match to TRBD2. This CDR3 comprises 15 residues. CDR3 region: CAGSSTSGRIYEQFF. For the CDR3, the DNA is TGTGCCGGCAGTTCTACTAGCGGGAGAATTTATGAGCAGTTCTTC.

This clonotype showed up just a few times. The genes are TRBV28 and TRBJ1-3; 9 bases match TRBD1. Germline CDR1 MDHEN, CDR2 SYDVKM. Germline trimming cut 7 bases from V and 0 bases from J; bases unmatched to any gene: 10. The CDR3 runs to 17 residues. The CDR3 DNA is TGTGCCAGCAACGCGGGACAGGGTCTGCTCTCTGGAAACACCATATATTTT. It is translated as CASNAGQGLLSGNTIYF.

The V call is TRBV6-2 or TRBV6-3, the J call TRBJ1-2; tentative D call: TRBD1 (5 bases). Germline CDR1 reads MNHEY; CDR2 reads SVGEGT. The CDR3 is 12 amino acids. Trimming cost V 7 bases and J 5 bases, with 11 bases left between them. CDR3: CASTDRSYGYTF. For the CDR3, the DNA is TGTGCCAGCACCGACAGATCTTATGGCTACACCTTC.

This clonotype was picked up many times. V is TRBV28 and J is TRBJ2-3, with a tentative D call TRBD2 (5 bases). The CDR3 has 19 amino acids. Germline CDR1 reads MDHEN; CDR2 reads SYDVKM. Trimming took off 7 bases at V and 0 bases at J, with 26 bases between the two ends. The CDR3 loop reads CASTPGAGKRKSSTDTQYF. The CDR3 bases are TGTGCCAGCACCCCCGGAGCCGGGAAACGAAAGTCGAGCACAGATACGCAGTATTTT. Full variable domain (remainder filled in from reference TRBV28 and TRBJ2-3): DVKVTQSSRYLVKRTGEKVFLECVQDMDHENMFWYRQDPGLGLRLIYFSYDVKMKEKGDIPEGYSVSREKKERFSLILESASTNQTSMYLCASTPGAGKRKSSTDTQYFGPGTRLTVL.

The V call is TRBV4-1, the J call TRBJ2-7; 7 bases match TRBD1. The CDR3 is made up of 14 amino acids. The J segment lost 4 bases and the V segment lost 1 base, leaving 4 bases of the junction unmatched. Looked up from germline, CDR1 is MGHRA and CDR2 is YSYEKL. The CDR3 DNA reads as TGCGCCAGCAGCCAAGTGACAGGGCTTTACGAGCAGTACTTC. As protein: CASSQVTGLYEQYF.

The rearrangement links TRBV5-6 to TRBJ2-7; no clear D. V lost 4 bases, J lost 4 bases, and 12 bases lay in between. This CDR3 has 13 amino acids. Germline-derived CDR1 and CDR2 are SGHDT and YYEEEE. CDR3 sequence: CASSGETEYEQYF. In DNA, the CDR3 is TGTGCCAGCAGCGGAGAAACAGAATACGAGCAGTACTTC.

This clonotype was observed a few times. V is TRBV5-1 and J is TRBJ2-7, with 7 bases aligning to TRBD2. The CDR3 consists of 17 residues. CDR1 is SGHRS, CDR2 YFSETQ, per germline. V lost 2 bases and J lost 3; bases outside the gene matches: 14. In nucleotides, the CDR3 is TGCGCCAGCAGCTTTTTTGTTAATCCGGGACTAAACTACGAGCAGTACTTC. Translated, it gives CASSFFVNPGLNYEQYF.

This clonotype was seen a handful of times. The chain uses TRBV28 and TRBJ1-6; 7 nucleotides match TRBD1. This CDR3 is 13 amino acids long. J gave up 9 bases and V 3 bases, and 2 bases lay outside the gene matches. CDR1 is MDHEN and CDR2 is SYDVKM in the germline V gene. The CDR3 region has the DNA TGTGCCAGCAGTTTTTCAGGGGGTTCACCCCTCCACTTT. As protein: CASSFSGGSPLHF.

The rearrangement links TRBV20-1 to TRBJ2-1; 7 nucleotides align to TRBD2. The germline V gene has CDR1 DFQATT and CDR2 SNEGSKA (reference sequence). CDR3 length equals 16 residues. V shed 0 bases, J shed 8 bases, and the junction held 13 bases outside the gene matches. Here the CDR3 reads CSAREGSGLTGDEQFF. CDR3 in DNA: TGCAGTGCTAGAGAAGGTAGCGGGCTTACGGGCGATGAGCAGTTCTTC.

This clonotype was seen at least ten times. This sequence joins TRBV6-1 and TRBJ1-5; D unresolved. The CDR3 is 15 amino acids. The germline V gene encodes CDR1 MNHNS and CDR2 SASEGT. The V end was cut by 1 base, the J end by 4 bases, with 11 bases between. The CDR3 is CASSEGGNLNQPQHF. DNA for the CDR3: TGTGCCAGCAGTGAAGGAGGGAATTTGAATCAGCCCCAGCATTTT.

V is TRBV20-1 and J is TRBJ2-3; 10 positions match TRBD2. The length of the CDR3 is 15 residues. V dropped 1 base and J dropped 3; count of bases not matched to a gene: 4. CDR1 DFQATT and CDR2 SNEGSKA come from the germline V gene (reference sequence). The CDR3 nucleotides are TGCAGTGCTAGAGCGCTAGCGGGAGAGACAGATACGCAGTATTTT. This codes for CSARALAGETDTQYF.

V usage is TRBV5-6 and J usage is TRBJ1-2; tentative D call: TRBD1 (6 bases). In germline, CDR1 is SGHDT, CDR2 YYEEEE. The CDR3 contains 15 residues. V lost 1 base and J lost 4, with 14 bases in between. CDR3 in amino acids: CASSLSQTGIYGYTF. Here the CDR3 DNA reads TGTGCCAGCAGCTTGTCGCAAACAGGGATCTATGGCTACACCTTC.

The chain has TRBV6-1 and TRBJ2-5; TRBD2 matches at 8 bases. The CDR3 extends over 14 amino acids. Germline V CDR1 and CDR2: MNHNS, SASEGT. Trimming at V came to 6 bases and at J to 5 bases, leaving 8 bases not matched to a gene. CDR3 sequence: CASRRRREAETQYF. The CDR3 DNA is TGTGCCAGCAGGAGGAGGCGGGAGGCGGAGACCCAGTACTTC.

This clonotype came up many times. The gene calls are TRBV30 and TRBJ1-6; no clear D. The CDR3 spans 13 residues. CDR1 is GTSNPN and CDR2 is SVGIG in the germline V gene (reference sequence). Trimming removed 0 bases at V and 4 bases at J, with 4 bases between. The DNA for the CDR3 is TGTGCCTGGAGTGTACAGTATAATTCACCCCTCCACTTT. This codes for CAWSVQYNSPLHF.

This clonotype occurred a few times. The V gene is TRBV6-2 or TRBV6-3, the J gene TRBJ1-1; TRBD1 is a possible D gene (6 bases). CDR1 MNHEY and CDR2 SVGEGT come from the germline V gene. Trimming shortened V by 4 bases and J by 4 bases, and 25 bases separated the two germline ends. The CDR3 totals 18 residues. The CDR3 DNA reads TGTGCCAGCAGTTCCCGGGGAGGGAGCGGCAGGGGTTTCACTGAAGCTTTCTTT. This encodes CASSSRGGSGRGFTEAFF.